This paragraph reports one T cell receptor beta chain. Its antigen is still unknown. This record comes from a study of T cell responses to AZD1222 COVID-19 vaccine. Study-wide points: CD4 TCRs associated with vaccination spanned spike, dominating at 160-218 and 743-854. Just 5 to 7 people given AZD1222 tested seropositive at baseline. Clonal diversity may have been underestimated, and the donors were mostly white British, with more females than males. A rise in Spike-specific TCR breadth and depth followed two AZD1222 doses.

TCRdb's copy holds only in-frame clones and misses some; the assay was immunoSEQ multiplex PCR. The sample yields about 76,000 clones, 60% to 85% seen once. Sequencing used peripheral blood, obtained 28 days after the second dose of the MenACWY control vaccine. This clonotype was obtained from an adult who received the MenACWY meningococcal vaccine as a control.

For the CDR3, the DNA is TGTGCCAGCAGTGACGTCGGCGGCTACACCTTC. It specifies CASSDVGGYTF. The chain uses TRBV6-1 and TRBJ1-2; D not certain. The V gene's germline CDR1 is MNHNS and CDR2 SASEGT. With 3 bases removed from V and 8 bases from J, the gap between germline ends came to 7 bases. The CDR3 length is 11 residues.